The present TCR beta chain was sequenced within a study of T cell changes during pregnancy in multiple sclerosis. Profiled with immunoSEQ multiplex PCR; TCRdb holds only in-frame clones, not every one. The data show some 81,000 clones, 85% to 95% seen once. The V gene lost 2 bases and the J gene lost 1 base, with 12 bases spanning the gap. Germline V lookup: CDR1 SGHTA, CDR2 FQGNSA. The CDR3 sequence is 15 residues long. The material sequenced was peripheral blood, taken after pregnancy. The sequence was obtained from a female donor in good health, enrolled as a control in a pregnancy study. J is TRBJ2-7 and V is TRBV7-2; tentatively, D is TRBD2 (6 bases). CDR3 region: CASSLFREASYEQYF. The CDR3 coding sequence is TGTGCCAGCAGCTTATTCAGGGAGGCATCCTACGAGCAGTACTTC.